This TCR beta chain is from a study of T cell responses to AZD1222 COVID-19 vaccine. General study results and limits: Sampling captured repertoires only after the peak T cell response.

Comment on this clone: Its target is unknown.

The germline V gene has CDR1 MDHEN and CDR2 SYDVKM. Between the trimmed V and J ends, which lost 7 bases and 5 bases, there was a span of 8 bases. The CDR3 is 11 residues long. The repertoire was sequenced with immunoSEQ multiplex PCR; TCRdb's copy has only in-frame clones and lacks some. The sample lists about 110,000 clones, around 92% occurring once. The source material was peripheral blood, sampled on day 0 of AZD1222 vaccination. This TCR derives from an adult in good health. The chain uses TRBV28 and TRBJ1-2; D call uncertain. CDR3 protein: CASTGLYGYTF. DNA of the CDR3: TGTGCCAGCACCGGACTTTATGGCTACACCTTC.